A selection of T cell receptor beta chains follows, all from one sample in a study of Tregs in tolerant kidney transplant recipients. Assay used: immunoSEQ multiplex PCR; TCRdb lists only in-frame clones, some missing. Of about 77,000 clones in the sample, 98% are singletons; the top ten hold over 0.45%. The sequenced sample was CD4+ T cells from blood, obtained before the transplant. The receptors originated from a human donor who received a combined kidney and bone marrow transplant. The CDR3 runs from the conserved cysteine through the conserved F or W. A D gene is named only where the DNA matches it firmly. Expanded clones are given a class, and other clones once, few, many or no size at all.

CASSSRRPGVFEQFF TGTGCCAGCAGCTCCCGGCGGCCAGGGGTTTTTGAGCAGTTCTTC TRBV7-8 . TRBJ2-1 .
CASSVEGQTNTEAFF TGTGCCAGCAGCGTAGAGGGACAGACTAACACTGAAGCTTTCTTT TRBV9 TRBD1 TRBJ1-1 .
CASSLDRQETQYF TGTGCCAGCAGCTTGGACAGACAAGAGACCCAGTACTTC TRBV7-7 . TRBJ2-5 .
CASSEQAYEQYF TGTGCCAGCAGTGAACAGGCCTACGAGCAGTACTTC TRBV2 . TRBJ2-7 .
CARKAVGSTGELFF TGTGCCAGAAAAGCCGTCGGTAGCACCGGGGAGCTGTTTTTT TRBV2 . TRBJ2-2 .
CASSIGTGGAYTQYF TGTGCCAGCTCAATAGGGACAGGGGGCGCATATACGCAGTATTTT TRBV18 TRBD1 TRBJ2-3 .
CASSLLLDRGNEQFF TGTGCCAGCAGCTTGTTGCTAGATCGAGGCAATGAGCAGTTCTTC TRBV5-6 . TRBJ2-1 .
CASRRESGGAYEQYF TGTGCCAGCAGGCGGGAAAGCGGGGGGGCTTACGAGCAGTACTTC TRBV11-2 TRBD2 TRBJ2-7 .
CASSLQWNSYNEQFF TGCGCCAGCAGCCTACAGTGGAACTCCTACAATGAGCAGTTCTTC TRBV4-1 . TRBJ2-1 once
CASSLVGRFYEQFF TGTGCCAGCAGCTTAGTCGGCAGGTTCTATGAGCAGTTCTTC TRBV11-1 . TRBJ2-1 .
CASLVTEAFF TGTGCCAGCCTTGTCACTGAAGCTTTCTTT TRBV7-2 . TRBJ1-1 .
CAWSGQGDTEAFF TGTGCCTGGAGTGGGCAGGGTGACACTGAAGCTTTCTTT TRBV30 . TRBJ1-1 .
CASSLSGYTF TGTGCCAGCAGCTTGAGTGGCTACACCTTC TRBV7-3 . TRBJ1-2 few
CASSLILPGVPYNEQFF TGTGCCAGCAGCTTAATTTTACCGGGGGTCCCCTACAATGAGCAGTTCTTC TRBV7-3 . TRBJ2-1 once
CASSQNPGARYNEQFF TGCGCCAGCAGCCAGAACCCAGGGGCCCGATACAATGAGCAGTTCTTC TRBV4-3 . TRBJ2-1 .
CASSGRTGRWTGELFF TGTGCCAGCAGCGGACGGACAGGGCGATGGACCGGGGAGCTGTTTTTT TRBV7-6 TRBD1 TRBJ2-2 .
CASSQAPHGDQPQHF TGTGCCAGCAGCCAAGCCCCACACGGGGATCAGCCCCAGCATTTT TRBV14 . TRBJ1-5 .
CASSLSPDGTYEQYF TGTGCCAGCAGCTTAAGCCCCGACGGGACCTACGAGCAGTACTTC TRBV7-6 . TRBJ2-7 .
CATSSRDSFFYNEQFF TGTGCCACCAGCAGCCGGGACAGTTTTTTCTACAATGAGCAGTTCTTC TRBV15 TRBD1 TRBJ2-1 once
CANSLDLQGLDTQYF TGTGCCAACAGCTTAGACCTCCAGGGATTAGATACGCAGTATTTT TRBV7-9 . TRBJ2-3 once
CASSSRGDYGYTF TGCGCCAGCAGCAGCAGGGGGGACTATGGCTACACCTTC TRBV5-1 TRBD1 TRBJ1-2 .
CASHREGTYNEQFF TGTGCCTCACACCGGGAGGGAACCTACAATGAGCAGTTCTTC TRBV6-6 TRBD2 TRBJ2-1 .
CASSLQGLAVTDTQYF TGTGCCAGCAGCTTACAGGGTCTAGCGGTCACAGATACGCAGTATTTT TRBV7-3 TRBD2 TRBJ2-3 .
CAISAQINTEAFF TGTGCCATCAGTGCACAGATTAACACTGAAGCTTTCTTT TRBV10-3 . TRBJ1-1 .
CASSPRGLRPSQYF TGTGCCAGCAGCCCTCGTGGGCTACGACCGTCGCAGTACTTC TRBV21-1 . TRBJ2-7 .
CATAFGGAPTYEQYF TGTGCCACCGCGTTCGGAGGAGCTCCGACCTACGAGCAGTACTTC TRBV15 . TRBJ2-7 .
CASSIVNPGVGYQPQHF TGTGCCAGTAGTATAGTGAATCCAGGGGTCGGGTATCAGCCCCAGCATTTT TRBV19 . TRBJ1-5 .
CASSFISDQPQHF TGTGCCAGCAGCTTTATAAGCGATCAGCCCCAGCATTTT TRBV4-2 . TRBJ1-5 .
CASSLYAYRNTGELFF TGTGCCAGCAGCTTGTACGCCTATCGGAACACCGGGGAGCTGTTTTTT TRBV5-4 . TRBJ2-2 .
CASSPLRDGYTF TGTGCCAGCTCACCCCTCCGGGATGGCTACACCTTC TRBV18 . TRBJ1-2 .
CASSYSAGGLGYTF TGTGCCAGCAGTTACTCGGCAGGGGGTTTGGGCTACACCTTC TRBV6-5 TRBD1 TRBJ1-2 .
CASTRLQGSGELFF TGTGCCAGCACCAGACTCCAGGGTTCCGGGGAGCTGTTTTTT TRBV6-5 . TRBJ2-2 .
CASSDTSSGNTIYF TGCGCCAGCAGTGACACCTCCTCTGGAAACACCATATATTTT TRBV5-1 . TRBJ1-3 .
CASSLRVSQAYEQYF TGCGCCAGCAGCCTCCGTGTGTCGCAGGCGTACGAGCAGTACTTC TRBV4-3 . TRBJ2-7 .
CASSPYRGSRTDTQYF TGTGCCAGCTCACCCTACAGGGGATCCCGCACAGATACGCAGTATTTT TRBV18 TRBD1 TRBJ2-3 .
CASSSGTSTDTQYF TGTGCCAGCAGTTCCGGGACTAGCACAGATACGCAGTATTTT TRBV2 . TRBJ2-3 .
CASSPRTGDPFF TGTGCCAGCAGCCCCCGGACAGGGGATCCGTTCTTC TRBV7-2 TRBD1 TRBJ2-1 .
CASSKGWQEAYEQYF TGTGCCAGCAGCAAAGGTTGGCAGGAAGCCTACGAGCAGTACTTC TRBV21-1 . TRBJ2-7 .
CASSPGTGGAHYGYTF TGTGCCAGCAGCCCCGGGACAGGGGGCGCCCACTATGGCTACACCTTC TRBV7-2 TRBD1 TRBJ1-2 .
CASSHPPRTGELFF TGCGCCAGCAGCCACCCCCCGAGGACCGGGGAGCTGTTTTTT TRBV4-1 . TRBJ2-2 .
CAWTLQGAGTDTQYF TGTGCCTGGACCCTTCAGGGGGCGGGCACAGATACGCAGTATTTT TRBV30 TRBD1 TRBJ2-3 .
CASSLRGITNEKLFF TGTGCCAGCAGCTTAAGGGGAATAACTAATGAAAAACTGTTTTTT TRBV7-9 . TRBJ1-4 .
CASSFHRGPLGYTF TGTGCCAGCAGCTTCCACAGAGGGCCTCTGGGCTACACCTTC TRBV7-2 . TRBJ1-2 .
CASSHLSRYTDTQYF TGCGCCAGCAGCCACCTTTCTAGGTACACAGATACGCAGTATTTT TRBV4-3 . TRBJ2-3 .
CASSQEGESSYNEQFF TGCGCCAGCAGCCAAGAAGGGGAAAGCTCCTACAATGAGCAGTTCTTC TRBV4-3 . TRBJ2-1 .
CASSPGLAGGFADTQYF TGCGCCAGCAGCCCGGGGCTAGCGGGAGGATTCGCAGATACGCAGTATTTT TRBV5-1 TRBD2 TRBJ2-3 .
CASTEGHINEKLFF TGTGCCAGCACTGAGGGACACATTAATGAAAAACTGTTTTTT TRBV2 . TRBJ1-4 few
CASSQDGGLAGDLDTQYF TGCGCCAGCAGCCAAGATGGGGGACTAGCGGGGGATCTGGATACGCAGTATTTT TRBV4-1 TRBD2 TRBJ2-3 .